This is a list of T cell receptor beta chains from one sample in a study of cytomegalovirus exposure and HLA in healthy donors. Sequenced by immunoSEQ multiplex PCR; TCRdb stores in-frame clones only, minus some. In the table there are 140,000 or so clones, over 65% of which are singletons. What was sequenced was PBMCs. The receptors were gathered from a female donor in good health and CMV-seronegative. Both conserved end residues are part of each CDR3. A D gene is named only where the DNA matches it firmly.

D gene	V gene	J gene	CDR3 protein
.	TRBV7-9	TRBJ1-2	CASSLEAGLFNYGYTF
.	TRBV5-1	TRBJ1-1	CASSLSSQKEQAFF
TRBD1	TRBV5-1	TRBJ1-2	CASSLDRVGHYGYTF
TRBD2	TRBV14	TRBJ2-1	CASSQRTSGASSYNEQFF
.	TRBV5-8	TRBJ1-1	CASSLGGSMNTEAFF
TRBD1	TRBV7-2	TRBJ1-2	CASSFRDRDGYTF
.	TRBV10-3	TRBJ2-7	CAISEGTHREQYF
.	TRBV5-4	TRBJ2-7	CAMRGDRFLDEQYF
TRBD1	TRBV7-9	TRBJ1-4	CASSLGTAATNEKLFF
.	TRBV6-5	TRBJ1-2	CASRGQLYGYTF
.	TRBV6-4	TRBJ2-7	CASIPAGWAQIGYEQYF
.	TRBV19	TRBJ2-2	CASSILIEGRGRGELFF
TRBD1	TRBV19	TRBJ1-5	CASRTTGGGSNQPQHF
TRBD1	TRBV6-6	TRBJ1-4	CASSRTGTGTSEKLFF
TRBD1	TRBV7-8	TRBJ2-5	CASSLKGAGETQYF
TRBD1	TRBV7-2	TRBJ2-3	CASSLSRGQDTQYF
TRBD1	TRBV5-1	TRBJ2-1	CASSLAPRGRIYNEQFF
TRBD1	TRBV5-1	TRBJ1-4	CASSLAGTDEKLFF
.	TRBV9	TRBJ2-1	CASSVVARAGSTYNEQFF
TRBD2	TRBV5-4	TRBJ2-7	CASSLAAGVGEQYF
.	TRBV30	TRBJ1-6	CAWSVRGMDSPLHF
TRBD2	TRBV27	TRBJ2-5	CASSPHGLVETQYF
TRBD1	TRBV19	TRBJ1-2	CASTSTGEGHGYTF